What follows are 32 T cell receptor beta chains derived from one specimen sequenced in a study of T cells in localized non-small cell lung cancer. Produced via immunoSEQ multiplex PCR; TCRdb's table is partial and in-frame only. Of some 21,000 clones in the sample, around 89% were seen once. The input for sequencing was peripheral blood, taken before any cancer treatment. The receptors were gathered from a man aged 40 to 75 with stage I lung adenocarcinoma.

The CDR3 here is CASSNPRGGIGEQFF. The CDR3 DNA reads as TGCGCCAGCAGCAACCCGAGGGGGGGTATTGGTGAGCAGTTCTTC. V is TRBV10-1 and J is TRBJ2-1; D might be TRBD2 (7 bases). Germline values: CDR1 WNHNN, CDR2 SYGVQD (reference sequence). V shed 6 bases and J shed 9 bases, with 21 bases lying between them. This CDR3 is 15 amino acids long.

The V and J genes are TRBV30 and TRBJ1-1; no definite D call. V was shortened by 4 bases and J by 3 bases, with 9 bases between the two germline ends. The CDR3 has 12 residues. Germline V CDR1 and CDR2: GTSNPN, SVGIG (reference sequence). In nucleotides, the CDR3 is TGTGCCTGGACGCGGACTGACACTGAAGCTTTCTTT. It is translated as CAWTRTDTEAFF.

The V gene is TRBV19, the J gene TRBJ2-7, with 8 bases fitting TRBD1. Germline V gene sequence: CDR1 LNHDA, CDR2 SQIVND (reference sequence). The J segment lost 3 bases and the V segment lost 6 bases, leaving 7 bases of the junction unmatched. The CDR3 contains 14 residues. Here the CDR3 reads CASSYRGWNYEQYF. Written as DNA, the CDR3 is TGTGCCAGTAGCTACAGGGGGTGGAACTACGAGCAGTACTTC.

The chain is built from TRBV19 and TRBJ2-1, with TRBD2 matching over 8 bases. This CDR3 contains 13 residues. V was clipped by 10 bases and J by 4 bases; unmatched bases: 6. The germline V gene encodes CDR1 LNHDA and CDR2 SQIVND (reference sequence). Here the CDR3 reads CAIGRGGYNEQFF. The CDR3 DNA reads TGTGCCATCGGGAGGGGAGGGTACAATGAGCAGTTCTTC.

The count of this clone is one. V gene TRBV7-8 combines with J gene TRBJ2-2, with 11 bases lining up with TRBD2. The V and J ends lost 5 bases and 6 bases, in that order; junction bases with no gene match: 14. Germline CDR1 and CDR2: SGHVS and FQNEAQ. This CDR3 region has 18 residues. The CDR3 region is CASSGNLAGGRGSGELFF. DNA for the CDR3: TGTGCCAGCAGCGGTAACCTAGCGGGGGGCCGCGGTTCCGGGGAGCTGTTTTTT.

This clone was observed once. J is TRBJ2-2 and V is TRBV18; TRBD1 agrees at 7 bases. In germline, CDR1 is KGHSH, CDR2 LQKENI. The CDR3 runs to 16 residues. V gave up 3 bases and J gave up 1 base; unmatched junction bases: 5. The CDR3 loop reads CASSPQGTVNTGELFF. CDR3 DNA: TGTGCCAGCTCACCGCAGGGGACAGTGAACACCGGGGAGCTGTTTTTT.

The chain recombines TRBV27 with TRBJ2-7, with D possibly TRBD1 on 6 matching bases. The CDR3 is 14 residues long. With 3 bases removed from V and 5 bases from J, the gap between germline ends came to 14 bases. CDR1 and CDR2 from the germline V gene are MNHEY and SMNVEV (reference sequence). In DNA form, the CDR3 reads TGTGCCAGCAGTTTGAAACAGGGTAGCAACGAGCAGTACTTC. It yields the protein CASSLKQGSNEQYF.

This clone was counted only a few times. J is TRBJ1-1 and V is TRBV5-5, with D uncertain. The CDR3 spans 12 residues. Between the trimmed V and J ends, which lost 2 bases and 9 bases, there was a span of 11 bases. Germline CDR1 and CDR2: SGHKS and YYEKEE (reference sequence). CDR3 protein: CASSFIAEQAFF. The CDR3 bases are TGTGCCAGCAGCTTCATTGCGGAACAAGCTTTCTTT.

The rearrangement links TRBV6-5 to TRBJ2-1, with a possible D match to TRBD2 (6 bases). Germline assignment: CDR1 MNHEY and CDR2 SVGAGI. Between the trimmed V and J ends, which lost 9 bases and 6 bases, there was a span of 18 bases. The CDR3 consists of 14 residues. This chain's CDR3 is CASQRDQEGNEQFF. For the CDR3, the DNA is TGTGCCAGTCAACGGGACCAGGAGGGCAATGAGCAGTTCTTC.

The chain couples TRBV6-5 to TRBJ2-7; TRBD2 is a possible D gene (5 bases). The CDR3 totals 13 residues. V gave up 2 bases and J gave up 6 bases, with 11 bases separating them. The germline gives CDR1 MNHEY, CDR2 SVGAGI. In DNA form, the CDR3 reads TGTGCCAGCAGTTACAAAGTAGCGCGCGAGCAGTACTTC. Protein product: CASSYKVAREQYF.

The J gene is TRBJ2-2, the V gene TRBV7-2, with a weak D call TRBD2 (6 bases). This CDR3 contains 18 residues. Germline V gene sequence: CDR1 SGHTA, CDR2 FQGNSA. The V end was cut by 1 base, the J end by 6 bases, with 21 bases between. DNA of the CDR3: TGTGCCAGCAGCTTAGTCTTTATGGGGCGGGGTGGTGCCGGGGAGCTGTTTTTT. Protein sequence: CASSLVFMGRGGAGELFF.

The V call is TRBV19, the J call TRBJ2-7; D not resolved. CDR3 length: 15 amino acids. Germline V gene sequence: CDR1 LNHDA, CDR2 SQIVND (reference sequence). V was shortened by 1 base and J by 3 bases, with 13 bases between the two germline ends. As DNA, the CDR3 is TGTGCCAGTAGTATAGGGCCAAACCAACGCTACGAGCAGTACTTC. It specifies CASSIGPNQRYEQYF.

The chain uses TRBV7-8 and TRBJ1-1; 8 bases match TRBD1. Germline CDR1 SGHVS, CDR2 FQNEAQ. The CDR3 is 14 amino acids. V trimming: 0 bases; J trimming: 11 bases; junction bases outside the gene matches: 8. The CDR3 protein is CASSLANGDRRAFF. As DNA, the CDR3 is TGTGCCAGCAGCTTAGCGAATGGGGACAGGCGGGCTTTCTTT. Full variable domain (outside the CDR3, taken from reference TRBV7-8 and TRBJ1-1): GAGVSQSPRYKVAKRGQDVALRCDPISGHVSLFWYQQALGQGPEFLTYFQNEAQLDKSGLPSDRFFAERPEGSVSTLKIQRTQQEDSAVYLCASSLANGDRRAFFGQGTRLTVV.

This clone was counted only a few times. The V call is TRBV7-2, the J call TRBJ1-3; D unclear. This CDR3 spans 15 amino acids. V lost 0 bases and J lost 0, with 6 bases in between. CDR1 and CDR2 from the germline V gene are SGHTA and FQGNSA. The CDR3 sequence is CASSLASSSGNTIYF. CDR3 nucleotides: TGTGCCAGCAGCTTAGCTAGTAGCTCTGGAAACACCATATATTTT.

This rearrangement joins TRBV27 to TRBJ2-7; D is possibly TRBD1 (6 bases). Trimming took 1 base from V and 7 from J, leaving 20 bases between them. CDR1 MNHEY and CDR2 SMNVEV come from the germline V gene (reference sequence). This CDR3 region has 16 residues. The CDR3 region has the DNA TGTGCCAGCAGTTTATACCCCACAGGGAGACGAGTGGAGCAGTACTTC. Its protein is CASSLYPTGRRVEQYF.

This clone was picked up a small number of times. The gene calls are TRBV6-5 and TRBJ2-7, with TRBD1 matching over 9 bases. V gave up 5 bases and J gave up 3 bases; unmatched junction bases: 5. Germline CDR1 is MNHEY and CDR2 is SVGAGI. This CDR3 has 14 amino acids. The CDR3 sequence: CASSLVGQGYEQYF. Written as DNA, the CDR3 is TGTGCCAGCAGTCTCGTGGGACAGGGCTACGAGCAGTACTTC.

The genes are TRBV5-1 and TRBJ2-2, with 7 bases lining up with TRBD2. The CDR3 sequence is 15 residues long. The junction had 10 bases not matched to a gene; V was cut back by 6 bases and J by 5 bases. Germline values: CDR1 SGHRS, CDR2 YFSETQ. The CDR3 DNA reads TGCGCCAGCAAACTAGCGTTGGGGGGAACCGGGGAGCTGTTTTTT. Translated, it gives CASKLALGGTGELFF.

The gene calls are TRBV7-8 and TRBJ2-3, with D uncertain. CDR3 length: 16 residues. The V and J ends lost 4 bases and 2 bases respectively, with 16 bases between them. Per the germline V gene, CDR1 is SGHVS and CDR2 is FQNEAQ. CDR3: CASSYNRISFTDTQYF. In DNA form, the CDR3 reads TGTGCCAGCAGCTATAATAGGATATCCTTCACAGATACGCAGTATTTT.

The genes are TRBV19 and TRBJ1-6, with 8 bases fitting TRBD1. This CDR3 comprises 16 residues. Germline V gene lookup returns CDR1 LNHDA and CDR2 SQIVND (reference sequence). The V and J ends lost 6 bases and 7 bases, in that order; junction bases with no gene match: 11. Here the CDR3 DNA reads TGTGCCAGTAGCCTGGGTGGGACAGGACAGAATTCACCCCTCCACTTT. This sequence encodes CASSLGGTGQNSPLHF.

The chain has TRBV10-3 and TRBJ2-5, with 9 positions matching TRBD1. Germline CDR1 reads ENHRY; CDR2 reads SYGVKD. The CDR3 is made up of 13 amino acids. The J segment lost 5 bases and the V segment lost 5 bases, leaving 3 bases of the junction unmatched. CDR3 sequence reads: CAISRDRVETQYF. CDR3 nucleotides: TGTGCCATCAGTCGGGACAGGGTTGAGACCCAGTACTTC.

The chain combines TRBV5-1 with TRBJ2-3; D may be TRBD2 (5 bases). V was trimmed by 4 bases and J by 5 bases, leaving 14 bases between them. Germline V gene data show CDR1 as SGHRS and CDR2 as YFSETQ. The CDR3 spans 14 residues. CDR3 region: CASSGSYSGDTQYF. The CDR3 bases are TGCGCCAGCAGCGGGAGTTACTCGGGAGATACGCAGTATTTT.

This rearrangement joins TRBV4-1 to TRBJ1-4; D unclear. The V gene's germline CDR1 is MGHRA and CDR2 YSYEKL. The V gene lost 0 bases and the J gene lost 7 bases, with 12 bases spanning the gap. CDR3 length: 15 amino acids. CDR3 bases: TGCGCCAGCAGCCAAGAGGAGGCGTTGGTTGAAAAACTGTTTTTT. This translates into CASSQEEALVEKLFF.

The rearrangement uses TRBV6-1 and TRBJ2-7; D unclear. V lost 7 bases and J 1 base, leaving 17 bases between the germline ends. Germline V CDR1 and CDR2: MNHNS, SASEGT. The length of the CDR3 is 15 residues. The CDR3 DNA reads TGTGCCAGCATTATGACGGCCGCGATATCCTACGAGCAGTACTTC. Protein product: CASIMTAAISYEQYF.

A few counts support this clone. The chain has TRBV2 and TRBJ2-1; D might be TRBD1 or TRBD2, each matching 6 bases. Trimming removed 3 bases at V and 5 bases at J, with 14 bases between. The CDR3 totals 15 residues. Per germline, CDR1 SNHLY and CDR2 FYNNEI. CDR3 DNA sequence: TGTGCCAGCAGTGAGGAGGGGGTCCGGAACAATGAGCAGTTCTTC. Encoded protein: CASSEEGVRNNEQFF.

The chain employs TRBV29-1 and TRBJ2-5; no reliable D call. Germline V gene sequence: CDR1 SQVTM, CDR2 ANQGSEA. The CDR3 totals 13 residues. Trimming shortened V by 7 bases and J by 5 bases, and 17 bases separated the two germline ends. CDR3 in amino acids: CSAALSSWETQYF. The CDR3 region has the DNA TGCAGCGCTGCCCTTAGTAGCTGGGAGACCCAGTACTTC.

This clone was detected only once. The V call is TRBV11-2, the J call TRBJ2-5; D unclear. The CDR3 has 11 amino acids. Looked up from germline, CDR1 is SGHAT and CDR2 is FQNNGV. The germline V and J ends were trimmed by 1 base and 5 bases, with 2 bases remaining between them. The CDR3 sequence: CASSLGETQYF. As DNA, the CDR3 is TGTGCCAGCAGCTTAGGGGAGACCCAGTACTTC. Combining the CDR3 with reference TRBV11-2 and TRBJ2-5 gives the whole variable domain EAGVAQSPRYKIIEKRQSVAFWCNPISGHATLYWYQQILGQGPKLLIQFQNNGVVDDSQLPKDRFSAERLKGVDSTLKIQPAKLEDSAVYLCASSLGETQYFGPGTRLLVL.

Here the CDR3 reads CASSKGCASWENPERNEKLFF. DNA of the CDR3: TGTGCCAGCAGCAAAGGATGCGCGAGCTGGGAGAACCCCGAGAGGAATGAAAAACTGTTTTTT. The rearrangement links TRBV21-1 to TRBJ1-4. TRBV21-1 is tagged as a pseudogene. CDR3 length equals 21 residues.

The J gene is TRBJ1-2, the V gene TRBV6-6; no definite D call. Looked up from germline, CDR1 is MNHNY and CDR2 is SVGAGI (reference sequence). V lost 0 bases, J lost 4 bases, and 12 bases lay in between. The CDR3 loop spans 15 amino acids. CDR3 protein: CASSYSVDAFYGYTF. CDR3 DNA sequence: TGTGCCAGCAGTTACTCGGTAGACGCGTTCTATGGCTACACCTTC.

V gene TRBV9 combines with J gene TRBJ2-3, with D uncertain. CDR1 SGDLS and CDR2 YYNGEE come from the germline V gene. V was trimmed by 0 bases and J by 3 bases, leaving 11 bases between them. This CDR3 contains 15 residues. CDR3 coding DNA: TGTGCCAGCAGCGTAGGCACCCTGGGGACAGATACGCAGTATTTT. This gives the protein CASSVGTLGTDTQYF.

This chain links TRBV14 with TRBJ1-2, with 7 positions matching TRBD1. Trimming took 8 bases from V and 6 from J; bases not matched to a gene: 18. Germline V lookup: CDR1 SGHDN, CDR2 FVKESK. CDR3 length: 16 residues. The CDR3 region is CASVPDLQGGAHGYTF. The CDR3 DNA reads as TGTGCCAGCGTCCCCGATTTGCAGGGGGGAGCCCATGGCTACACCTTC.

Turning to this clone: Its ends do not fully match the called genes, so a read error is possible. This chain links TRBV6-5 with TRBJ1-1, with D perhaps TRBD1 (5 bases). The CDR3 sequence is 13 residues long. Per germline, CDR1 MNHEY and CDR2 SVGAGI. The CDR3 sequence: CASSFPGNAEAFF. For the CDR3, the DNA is TGTGCCAGCAGTTTTCCAGGGAACGCTGAAGCTTTCTTT.

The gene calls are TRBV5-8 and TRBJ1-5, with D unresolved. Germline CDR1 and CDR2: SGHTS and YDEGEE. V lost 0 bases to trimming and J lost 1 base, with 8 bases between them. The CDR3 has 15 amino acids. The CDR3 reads CASSLGFGSNQPQHF. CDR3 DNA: TGTGCCAGCAGCTTGGGCTTTGGGAGCAATCAGCCCCAGCATTTT.